The subject of this entry is one T cell receptor (beta chain). Compared with the rest of its sample, this clone is medium-sized (0.01 to 0.1%). Its recognized antigen is unknown. Base qualities were left out, and no much larger clone turns up one base away. These data come from a study of metastatic and nonmetastatic thyroid tumors (dated by TCRdb to 2020 to 2021). Context from the whole study: Repertoires were compared across peripheral blood and tumor or nodule tissue samples from malignant and benign thyroid patients.

Library preparation used PCR. The instrument was an Illumina HiSeq 4000. High-throughput sequencing was used to profile the CDR3 region of the TCR beta-chain in every patient. In the paper's pipeline: Drawing on CDR3 differences between clinicopathological groups, the researchers built a classifier meant to tell apart patients with distant-metastatic papillary thyroid cancer. The Shannon index was used to measure repertoire diversity, and the Morisita-Horn index was used to measure how similar tumor and blood repertoires were. TCRdb trimmed public reads at Q25 via fastp, called clones via MiXCR and kept in-frame beta chains. TCRdb's processing, not the authors', yielded these V and J calls. The sample table contains 28,000 or so clones; only one count was recorded for over 15% of them. Of the sample, roughly 4% is held by the ten largest clones. Trimming costs V 6 bases and J 0 bases, and their ends lie 12 bases apart. Reading from cysteine to phenylalanine, the CDR3 counts 14 amino acids. Just the 42-base CDR3 DNA is kept, in frame starting at base 1.

Summary of the overall study and its limitations: TCR beta diversity was reported as significantly higher in malignant tumors than in benign nodules, in both blood and tumor samples.

None of the patients had been given any treatment before thyroid surgery. Patient clinical samples collected from about 2012 to 2019 were retrospectively analysed using T-cell receptor beta sequencing. The rearrangement combines TRBV12-3 or TRBV12-4 with TRBJ2-7; TRBD2 is a weak D gene call, 6 bases matching. The sequenced material came from blood. This receptor was obtained from a female donor with papillary thyroid cancer or a benign thyroid nodule (not recorded which). Some clones in this sample may be carry-over from other donors' samples. The DNA sequence is TGTGCCAGCAGGGCCGGGGGACTCTCCTACGAGCAGTACTTC. This translates into CASRAGGLSYEQYF.